This TCR beta chain comes out of a study of Ad26.COV2.S vaccination and SARS-CoV-2 variants. Study outcomes and limitations: Non-spike TCR breadth was similar in vaccine and placebo recipients.

This clone showed up just once. Its antigen is as yet unknown. CDR1 is SGHDN and CDR2 is FVKESK in the germline V gene. The J segment lost 5 bases and the V segment lost 0 bases, leaving 4 bases of the junction unmatched. CDR3 length: 16 amino acids. The sample's treatment: 19 received Ad26.COV2.S at low or high dose, single or two shots; a few received placebo; per-sample allocation not given. Samples were taken on day 63 after the first vaccine or placebo injection. Profiled with immunoSEQ multiplex PCR; TCRdb holds only in-frame clones, not every one. The data hold around 300,000 clones, with under 90% observed a single time.

The TCR was taken from a person aged 18-60 years who received the Ad26.COV2.S COVID-19 vaccine or a placebo. V is TRBV14 and J is TRBJ1-4, with 9 bases matching TRBD1. The starting material was peripheral blood, obtained in a trial of Ad26.COV2.S vaccine versus placebo. The CDR3 region has the DNA TGTGCCAGCAGCCAAGATCCGGGGACAGGGAATGAAAAACTGTTTTTT. Protein product: CASSQDPGTGNEKLFF.